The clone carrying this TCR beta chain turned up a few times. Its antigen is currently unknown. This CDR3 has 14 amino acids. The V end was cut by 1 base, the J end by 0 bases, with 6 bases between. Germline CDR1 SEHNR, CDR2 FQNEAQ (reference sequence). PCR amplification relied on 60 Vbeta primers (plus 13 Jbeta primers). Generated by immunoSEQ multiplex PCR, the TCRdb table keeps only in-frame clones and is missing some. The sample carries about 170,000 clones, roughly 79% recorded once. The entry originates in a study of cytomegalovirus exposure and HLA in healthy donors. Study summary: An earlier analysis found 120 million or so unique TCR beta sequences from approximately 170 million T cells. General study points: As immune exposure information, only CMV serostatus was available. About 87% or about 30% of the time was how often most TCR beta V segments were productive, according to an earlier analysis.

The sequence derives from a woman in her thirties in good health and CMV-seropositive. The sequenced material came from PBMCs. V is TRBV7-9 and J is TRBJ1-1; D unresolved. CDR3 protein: CASSLVSLNTEAFF. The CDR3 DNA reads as TGTGCCAGCAGCTTAGTGTCTTTGAACACTGAAGCTTTCTTT.